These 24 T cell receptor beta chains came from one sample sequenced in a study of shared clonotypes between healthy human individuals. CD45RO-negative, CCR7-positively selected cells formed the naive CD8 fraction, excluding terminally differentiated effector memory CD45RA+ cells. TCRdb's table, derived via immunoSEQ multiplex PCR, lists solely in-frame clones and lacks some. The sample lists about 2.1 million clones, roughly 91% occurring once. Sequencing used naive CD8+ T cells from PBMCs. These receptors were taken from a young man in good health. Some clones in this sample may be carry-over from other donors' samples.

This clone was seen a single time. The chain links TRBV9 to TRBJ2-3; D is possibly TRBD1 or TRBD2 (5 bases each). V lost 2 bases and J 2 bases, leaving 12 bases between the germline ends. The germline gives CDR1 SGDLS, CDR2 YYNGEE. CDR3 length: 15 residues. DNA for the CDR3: TGTGCCAGCAGCGTCCGGGACCGACTCACAGATACGCAGTATTTT. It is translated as CASSVRDRLTDTQYF.

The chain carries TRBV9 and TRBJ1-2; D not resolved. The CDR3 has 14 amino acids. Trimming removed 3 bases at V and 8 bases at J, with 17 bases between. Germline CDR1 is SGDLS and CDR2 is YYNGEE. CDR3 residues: CASSEMLTPGGYTF. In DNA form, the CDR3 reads TGTGCCAGCAGCGAAATGTTGACGCCGGGGGGCTACACCTTC.

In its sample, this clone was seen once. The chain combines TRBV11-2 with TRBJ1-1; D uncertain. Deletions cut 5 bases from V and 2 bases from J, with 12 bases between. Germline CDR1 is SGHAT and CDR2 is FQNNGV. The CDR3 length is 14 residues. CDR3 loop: CASSPGWGNTEAFF. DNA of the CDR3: TGTGCCAGCAGCCCCGGGTGGGGAAACACTGAAGCTTTCTTT.

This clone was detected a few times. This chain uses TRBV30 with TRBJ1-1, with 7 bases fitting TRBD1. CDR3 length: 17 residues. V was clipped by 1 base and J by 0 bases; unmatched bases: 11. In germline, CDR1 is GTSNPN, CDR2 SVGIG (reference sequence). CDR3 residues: CAWSAYGTVTMNTEAFF. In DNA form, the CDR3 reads TGTGCCTGGAGTGCATACGGGACAGTCACAATGAACACTGAAGCTTTCTTT.

The CDR3 here is CASSLSSRRQGGTEAFF. CDR3 nucleotides: TGTGCCAGCAGTTTATCGTCGAGAAGGCAGGGTGGCACTGAAGCTTTCTTT. The chain links TRBV27 to TRBJ1-1; tentatively, D is TRBD1 (5 bases). The germline CDR1 and CDR2 sequences are MNHEY and SMNVEV (reference sequence). CDR3 length: 17 residues. V lost 0 bases and J lost 4, with 18 bases in between.

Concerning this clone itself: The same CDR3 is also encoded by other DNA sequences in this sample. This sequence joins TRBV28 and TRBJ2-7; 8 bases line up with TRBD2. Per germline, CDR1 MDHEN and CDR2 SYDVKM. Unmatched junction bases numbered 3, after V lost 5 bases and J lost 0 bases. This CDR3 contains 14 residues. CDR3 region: CASSLRGVSYEQYF. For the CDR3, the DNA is TGTGCCAGCAGTCTGCGGGGGGTCTCCTACGAGCAGTACTTC. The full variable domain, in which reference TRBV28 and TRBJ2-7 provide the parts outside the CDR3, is DVKVTQSSRYLVKRTGEKVFLECVQDMDHENMFWYRQDPGLGLRLIYFSYDVKMKEKGDIPEGYSVSREKKERFSLILESASTNQTSMYLCASSLRGVSYEQYFGPGTRLTVT.

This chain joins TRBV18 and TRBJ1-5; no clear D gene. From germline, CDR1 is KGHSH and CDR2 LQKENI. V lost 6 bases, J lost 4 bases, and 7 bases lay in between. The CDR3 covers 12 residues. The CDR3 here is CASSPKNQPQHF. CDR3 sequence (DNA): TGTGCCAGCTCTCCAAAGAATCAGCCCCAGCATTTT.

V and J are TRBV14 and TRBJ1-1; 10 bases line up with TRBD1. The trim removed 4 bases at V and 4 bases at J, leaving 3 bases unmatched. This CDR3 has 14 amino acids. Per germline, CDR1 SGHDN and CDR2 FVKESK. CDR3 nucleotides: TGTGCCAGCAGCCGGGACAGGGGTGTCACTGAAGCTTTCTTT. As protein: CASSRDRGVTEAFF. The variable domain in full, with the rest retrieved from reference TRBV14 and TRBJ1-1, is EAGVTQFPSHSVIEKGQTVTLRCDPISGHDNLYWYRRVMGKEIKFLLHFVKESKQDESGMPNNRFLAERTGGTYSTLKVQPAELEDSGVYFCASSRDRGVTEAFFGQGTRLTVV.

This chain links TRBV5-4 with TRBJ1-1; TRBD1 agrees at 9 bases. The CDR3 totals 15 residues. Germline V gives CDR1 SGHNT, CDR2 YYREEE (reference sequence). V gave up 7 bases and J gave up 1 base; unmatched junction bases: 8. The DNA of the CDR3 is TGTGCCAGCTTAGATTCGGGACAGGGGAACACTGAAGCTTTCTTT. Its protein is CASLDSGQGNTEAFF. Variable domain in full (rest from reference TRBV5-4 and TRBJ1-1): ETGVTQSPTHLIKTRGQQVTLRCSSQSGHNTVSWYQQALGQGPQFIFQYYREEENGRGNFPPRFSGLQFPNYSSELNVNALELDDSALYLCASLDSGQGNTEAFFGQGTRLTVV.

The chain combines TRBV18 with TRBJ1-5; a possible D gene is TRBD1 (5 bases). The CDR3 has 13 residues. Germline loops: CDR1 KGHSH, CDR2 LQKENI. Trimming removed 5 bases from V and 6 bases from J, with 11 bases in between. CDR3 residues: CASSDSVGQPQHF. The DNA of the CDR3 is TGTGCCAGCTCAGACAGTGTTGGTCAGCCCCAGCATTTT.

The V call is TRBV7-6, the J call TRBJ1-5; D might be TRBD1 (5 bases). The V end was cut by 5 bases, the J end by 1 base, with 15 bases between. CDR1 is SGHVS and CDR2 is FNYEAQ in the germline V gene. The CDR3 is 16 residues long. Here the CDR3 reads CASSPVGTGSNQPQHF. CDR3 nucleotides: TGTGCCAGCAGCCCCGTGGGGACGGGAAGCAATCAGCCCCAGCATTTT.

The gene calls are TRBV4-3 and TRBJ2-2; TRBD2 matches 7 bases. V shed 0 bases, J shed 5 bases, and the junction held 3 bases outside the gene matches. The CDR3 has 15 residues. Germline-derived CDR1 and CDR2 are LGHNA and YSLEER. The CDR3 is CASSQDWRETGELFF. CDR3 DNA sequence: TGCGCCAGCAGCCAAGATTGGCGGGAGACCGGGGAGCTGTTTTTT.

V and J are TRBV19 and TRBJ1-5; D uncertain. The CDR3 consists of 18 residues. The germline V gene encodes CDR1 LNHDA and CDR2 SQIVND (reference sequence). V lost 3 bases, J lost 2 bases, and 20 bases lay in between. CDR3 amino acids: CASSIPIRTFDGNQPQHF. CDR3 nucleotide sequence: TGTGCCAGTAGTATCCCCATTAGGACTTTCGATGGCAATCAGCCCCAGCATTTT.

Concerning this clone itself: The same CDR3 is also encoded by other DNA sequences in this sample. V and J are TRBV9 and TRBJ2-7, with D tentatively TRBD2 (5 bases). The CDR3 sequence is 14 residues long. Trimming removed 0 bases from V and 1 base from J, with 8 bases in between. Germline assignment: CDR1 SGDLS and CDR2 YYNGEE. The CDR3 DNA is TGTGCCAGCAGCGTAGCCAGCGGATCCTACGAGCAGTACTTC. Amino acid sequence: CASSVASGSYEQYF.

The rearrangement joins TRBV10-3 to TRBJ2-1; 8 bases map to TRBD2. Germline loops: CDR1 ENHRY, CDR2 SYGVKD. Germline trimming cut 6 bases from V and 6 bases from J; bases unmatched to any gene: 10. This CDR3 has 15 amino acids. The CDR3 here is CAIRDLAGNINEQFF. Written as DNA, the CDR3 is TGTGCCATCAGGGACCTAGCGGGTAACATCAATGAGCAGTTCTTC.

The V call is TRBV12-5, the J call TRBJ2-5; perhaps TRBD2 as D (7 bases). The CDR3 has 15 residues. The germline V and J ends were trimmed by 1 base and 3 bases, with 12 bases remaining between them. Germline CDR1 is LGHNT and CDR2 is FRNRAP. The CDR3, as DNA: TGTGCTAGTGGTTTGGCGCGGGGGCAAGAAGAGACCCAGTACTTC. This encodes CASGLARGQEETQYF.

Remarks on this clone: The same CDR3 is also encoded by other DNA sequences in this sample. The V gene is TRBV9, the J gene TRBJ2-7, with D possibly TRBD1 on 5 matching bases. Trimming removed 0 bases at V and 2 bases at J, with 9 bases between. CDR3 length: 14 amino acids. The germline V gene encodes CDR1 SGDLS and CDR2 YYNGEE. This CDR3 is CASSVVPGTYEQYF. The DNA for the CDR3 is TGTGCCAGCAGCGTAGTCCCAGGGACCTACGAGCAGTACTTC.

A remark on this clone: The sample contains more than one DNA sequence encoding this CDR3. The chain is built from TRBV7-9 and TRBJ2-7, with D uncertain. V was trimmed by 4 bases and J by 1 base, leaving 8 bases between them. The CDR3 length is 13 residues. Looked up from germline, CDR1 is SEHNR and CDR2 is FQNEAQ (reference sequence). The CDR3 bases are TGTGCCAGCAGCTCACCGCGGTCCTACGAGCAGTACTTC. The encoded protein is CASSSPRSYEQYF.

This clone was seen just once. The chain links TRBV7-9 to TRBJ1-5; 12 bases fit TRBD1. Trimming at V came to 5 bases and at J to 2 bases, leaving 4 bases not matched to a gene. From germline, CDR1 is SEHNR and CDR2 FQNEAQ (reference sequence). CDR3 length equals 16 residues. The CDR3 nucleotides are TGTGCCAGCAGCCTGGGACAGGGGGCTCGCAATCAGCCCCAGCATTTT. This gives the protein CASSLGQGARNQPQHF. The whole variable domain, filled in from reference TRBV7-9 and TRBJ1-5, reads DTGVSQNPRHKITKRGQNVTFRCDPISEHNRLYWYRQTLGQGPEFLTYFQNEAQLEKSRLLSDRFSAERPKGSFSTLEIQRTEQGDSAMYLCASSLGQGARNQPQHFGDGTRLSIL.

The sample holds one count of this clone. CDR3 in amino acids: CASSIFSQVTYNEQFF. CDR3 coding DNA: TGTGCCAGTAGTATTTTCTCCCAGGTCACCTACAATGAGCAGTTCTTC. This chain uses TRBV19 with TRBJ2-1; D unresolved. The CDR3 is 16 amino acids. V dropped 3 bases and J dropped 2 bases, with 14 bases sitting between them. Germline V gene sequence: CDR1 LNHDA, CDR2 SQIVND (reference sequence).

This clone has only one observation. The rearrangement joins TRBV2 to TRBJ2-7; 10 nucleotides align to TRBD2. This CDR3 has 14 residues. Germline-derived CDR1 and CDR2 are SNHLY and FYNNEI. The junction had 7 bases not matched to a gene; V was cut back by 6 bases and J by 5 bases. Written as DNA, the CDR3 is TGTGCCAGCAGCCTTCTAGCGGGAGCTGACGAGCAGTACTTC. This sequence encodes CASSLLAGADEQYF.

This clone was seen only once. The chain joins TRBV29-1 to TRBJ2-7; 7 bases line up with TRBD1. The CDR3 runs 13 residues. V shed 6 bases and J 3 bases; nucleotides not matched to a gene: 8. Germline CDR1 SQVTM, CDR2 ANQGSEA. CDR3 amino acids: CSVRETGSYEQYF. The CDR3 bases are TGCAGCGTCCGCGAGACAGGGAGCTACGAGCAGTACTTC.

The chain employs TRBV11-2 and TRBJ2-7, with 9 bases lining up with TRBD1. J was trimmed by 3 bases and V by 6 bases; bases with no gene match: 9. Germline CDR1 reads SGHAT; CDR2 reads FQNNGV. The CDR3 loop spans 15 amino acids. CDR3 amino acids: CASSSKGQGDYEQYF. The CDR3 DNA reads TGTGCCAGCAGTTCAAAGGGACAGGGTGACTACGAGCAGTACTTC.

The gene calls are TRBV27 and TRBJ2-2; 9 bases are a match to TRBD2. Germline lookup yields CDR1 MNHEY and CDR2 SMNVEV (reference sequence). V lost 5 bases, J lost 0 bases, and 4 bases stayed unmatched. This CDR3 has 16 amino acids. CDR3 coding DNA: TGTGCCAGCAGTCCTAGACTAGCGGCGAACACCGGGGAGCTGTTTTTT. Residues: CASSPRLAANTGELFF.